The source of this T cell receptor (beta chain) is a study of blood T cell repertoires in COVID-19. Study-wide context: Acute and convalescent COVID-19 samples came from the United States, Italy and Spain. The cDNA or gDNA used as material had been derived from T cells, B-cell-depleted T cells, or PBMCs.

Germline V gives CDR1 SGDLS, CDR2 YYNGEE. The CDR3 is 15 residues long. This clone appeared a few times. The junction departs from germline at one end; a sequencing error may be responsible. Per the original data handling: By means of reference gene primer amplification, nucleated cell counts were estimated. Method: immunoSEQ multiplex PCR; TCRdb's copy keeps in-frame clones and lacks some. The V and J calls and clone size come from that table; D and trimming were worked out from the DNA. The sample comprises some 240,000 clones, 80% of which are singletons, and 9.5% to 15% rests with the top ten. Specimen: peripheral blood. The chain joins TRBV9 to TRBJ2-5; the D gene is possibly TRBD2 (6 bases). The receptor was derived from a human donor in a cohort sampled during active COVID-19. CDR3 coding DNA: TGTGCCAGCAGCGTGGGAGGAGGGCCCCAAGAGCCCCAGTACTTC. This sequence encodes CASSVGGGPQEPQYF.